One and the same sample provided the 16 T cell receptor beta chains below, sequenced in a study of healthy donors' naive CD4 and CD8 T cells. TCR libraries were built from about 500 ng of total RNA by linear amplification. TCRdb reprocessed the reads with MiXCR, giving one entry per CDR3 protein. The sample comprises roughly 200,000 distinct CDR3 sequences, 74% of which are singletons, and 2.3% rests with the top ten. Sequencing was performed on naive CD4+ and CD8+ T cells sorted from blood, pooled from several donors. The receptors derive from a pool of human donors in good health; the sample pools cells from several healthy donors.

This sequence joins TRBV20-1 and TRBJ1-5; D is uncertain. This CDR3 has 16 amino acids. V was pared by 0 bases and J by 5 bases, with 17 bases between. The germline CDR1 and CDR2 sequences are DFQATT and SNEGSKA (reference sequence). CDR3: CSARDRGSSLYQPQHF. CDR3 coding DNA: TGCAGTGCTAGAGATCGCGGTTCGAGCCTTTATCAGCCCCAGCATTTT.

V is TRBV29-1 and J is TRBJ2-7; D is uncertain. The CDR3 consists of 11 residues. Deletions cut 2 bases from V and 4 bases from J, with 6 bases between. Germline CDR1 reads SQVTM; CDR2 reads ANQGSEA. The CDR3 bases are TGCAGCGTTGAACTGCTGTACGAGCAGTACTTC. Amino acids: CSVELLYEQYF.

The J gene is TRBJ2-3, the V gene TRBV20-1, with a weak D call TRBD2 (5 bases). V was clipped by 7 bases and J by 7 bases, with 15 bases between them. Germline CDR1 and CDR2: DFQATT and SNEGSKA (reference sequence). This CDR3 spans 12 amino acids. CDR3 DNA: TGCAGTGGCCTAGCACTGTTAAATACGCAGTATTTT. It is translated as CSGLALLNTQYF.

This clonotype turned up a few times. The chain is built from TRBV6-2 or TRBV6-3 and TRBJ1-2, with 7 bases that match TRBD1. This CDR3 is 13 amino acids long. Trimming took 6 bases from V and 2 from J; bases not matched to a gene: 3. The germline V gene encodes CDR1 MNHEY and CDR2 SVGEGT. The CDR3 nucleotides are TGTGCCAGCAGCCAGACAGGGAACTATGGCTACACCTTC. It specifies CASSQTGNYGYTF.

This chain connects TRBV29-1 to TRBJ1-3; no clear D. With 7 bases removed from V and 5 bases from J, the gap between germline ends came to 12 bases. CDR3 length equals 12 residues. Per germline, CDR1 SQVTM and CDR2 ANQGSEA. The CDR3 region has the DNA TGCAGCGCCTTAGAATACCGAAACACCATATATTTT. Its protein product is CSALEYRNTIYF. The full variable domain, rest sourced from reference TRBV29-1 and TRBJ1-3, is SAVISQKPSRDICQRGTSLTIQCQVDSQVTMMFWYRQQPGQSLTLIATANQGSEATYESGFVIDKFPISRPNLTFSTLTVSNMSPEDSSIYLCSALEYRNTIYFGEGSWLTVV.

A remark on this clonotype: An end of the junction differs from the germline gene, which may be a read error. The CDR3 region is CASRGGRGVDNEQLF. CDR3 sequence (DNA): TGTGCCAGCAGAGGTGGGCGGGGGGTAGACAATGAGCAGCTCTTC. The chain combines TRBV11-2 with TRBJ2-1, with TRBD2 matching 8 bases. The CDR3 spans 15 residues. Per germline, CDR1 SGHAT and CDR2 FQNNGV.

This sequence joins TRBV5-5 and TRBJ1-2; 8 bases are a match to TRBD1. The J segment lost 4 bases and the V segment lost 3 bases, leaving 11 bases of the junction unmatched. The germline V gene has CDR1 SGHKS and CDR2 YYEKEE (reference sequence). The CDR3 sequence is 16 residues long. CDR3 loop: CASSSWDRLGVYGYTF. DNA for the CDR3: TGTGCCAGCAGCTCCTGGGACAGGCTGGGGGTCTATGGCTACACCTTC.

The rearrangement links TRBV10-3 to TRBJ1-1, with D tentatively TRBD1 (6 bases). CDR1 and CDR2 from the germline V gene are ENHRY and SYGVKD. V gave up 0 bases and J gave up 0 bases, with 8 bases separating them. This CDR3 is 15 amino acids long. CDR3 sequence reads: CAISESGGMNTEAFF. In DNA, the CDR3 is TGTGCCATCAGTGAGTCAGGGGGAATGAACACTGAAGCTTTCTTT.

This chain joins TRBV29-1 and TRBJ2-5, with D hard to call. Germline CDR1 is SQVTM and CDR2 is ANQGSEA. The CDR3 is made up of 13 amino acids. V was cut by 3 bases and J by 0 bases, with 8 bases left in between. The CDR3 DNA is TGCAGCGTTGATTACGGCAACCAAGAGACCCAGTACTTC. Protein: CSVDYGNQETQYF.

The chain joins TRBV15 to TRBJ2-5; tentatively, D is TRBD2 (6 bases). This CDR3 is built from 13 residues. V lost 0 bases to trimming and J lost 10 bases, with 12 bases between them. Looked up from germline, CDR1 is LNHNV and CDR2 is YYDKDF (reference sequence). CDR3 amino acids: CATSRDRGSIQYF. The CDR3 DNA is TGTGCCACCAGCAGAGATCGGGGGAGTATCCAGTACTTC.

The chain links TRBV19 to TRBJ1-1; D possibly corresponds to TRBD1 (6 bases). The CDR3 loop spans 13 amino acids. V was shortened by 10 bases and J by 1 base, with 13 bases between the two germline ends. The germline V gene encodes CDR1 LNHDA and CDR2 SQIVND (reference sequence). The CDR3 loop reads CATTGLGNTEAFF. The DNA for the CDR3 is TGTGCCACCACAGGGCTGGGGAACACTGAAGCTTTCTTT. The full variable domain, completed using reference TRBV19 and TRBJ1-1, is DGGITQSPKYLFRKEGQNVTLSCEQNLNHDAMYWYRQDPGQGLRLIYYSQIVNDFQKGDIAEGYSVSREKKESFPLTVTSAQKNPTAFYLCATTGLGNTEAFFGQGTRLTVV.

This clonotype was seen more than once but under ten times. The chain uses TRBV29-1 and TRBJ2-1, with no clear D. This CDR3 has 14 residues. Trimming took 1 base from V and 0 from J, leaving 7 bases between them. Germline V lookup: CDR1 SQVTM, CDR2 ANQGSEA. CDR3 DNA: TGCAGCGTTGAAGCTAGGACCTCCTACAATGAGCAGTTCTTC. It encodes CSVEARTSYNEQFF.

The count of this clonotype is one. The rearrangement uses TRBV29-1 and TRBJ1-5; D remains ambiguous. The CDR3 consists of 14 residues. Trimming shortened V by 0 bases and J by 0 bases, and 6 bases separated the two germline ends. Germline CDR1 is SQVTM and CDR2 is ANQGSEA. CDR3 sequence: CSVEDRNSNQPQHF. Here the CDR3 DNA reads TGCAGCGTTGAAGACCGCAATAGCAATCAGCCCCAGCATTTT.

The chain combines TRBV5-5 with TRBJ1-2; 9 bases align to TRBD1. This CDR3 is built from 16 residues. CDR1 and CDR2 (germline): SGHKS, YYEKEE (reference sequence). The trim removed 5 bases at V and 7 bases at J, leaving 15 bases unmatched. CDR3 sequence: CASSYIPGQGHRGYTF. In nucleotides, the CDR3 is TGTGCCAGCAGTTATATTCCGGGACAGGGTCATCGTGGCTACACCTTC.

This clonotype came up once. V and J are TRBV6-5 and TRBJ2-5, with D perhaps TRBD2 (6 bases). Germline V CDR1 and CDR2: MNHEY, SVGAGI. Trimming left V 5 bases short and J 4 bases short, with 23 bases between. The CDR3 has 17 residues. The CDR3 coding sequence is TGTGCCAGCAGTGCCCGGGACCCGGGGAGGTGGGCAGAGACCCAGTACTTC. Encoded protein: CASSARDPGRWAETQYF.

The V gene is TRBV6-1, the J gene TRBJ2-5; 11 nucleotides line up with TRBD1. This CDR3 contains 16 residues. Germline trimming cut 7 bases from V and 2 bases from J; bases unmatched to any gene: 9. CDR1 and CDR2 (germline): MNHNS, SASEGT. In DNA form, the CDR3 reads TGTGCCAGCACCCGGGACAGGGGGTTCCGGCAAGAGACCCAGTACTTC. This sequence encodes CASTRDRGFRQETQYF.